These 24 T cell receptor beta chains were sequenced from one sample in a study of blood T cell repertoires in COVID-19. Assay: immunoSEQ multiplex PCR; the TCRdb copy retains only in-frame clones and omits some. This repertoire shows under 200,000 clones, approximately 79% found once; its top ten account for about an eighth. Material: peripheral blood. The receptors come from a young man with active or convalescent COVID-19.

The chain employs TRBV19 and TRBJ1-5, with 8 bases lining up with TRBD1. The CDR3 consists of 16 residues. V trimming: 0 bases; J trimming: 4 bases; junction bases outside the gene matches: 5. Germline V lookup: CDR1 LNHDA, CDR2 SQIVND (reference sequence). CDR3 residues: CASSIDRTGWNQPQHF. DNA of the CDR3: TGTGCCAGTAGTATAGATCGGACAGGGTGGAATCAGCCCCAGCATTTT.

This chain's CDR3 is CASSPGGSGELFF. CDR3 sequence (DNA): TGTGCCAGCAGCCCGGGGGGGAGCGGGGAGCTGTTTTTT. The chain links TRBV27 to TRBJ2-2; 8 nucleotides match TRBD2. The CDR3 contains 13 residues. Unmatched junction bases numbered 4, after V lost 6 bases and J lost 7 bases. The germline CDR1 and CDR2 sequences are MNHEY and SMNVEV (reference sequence).

This chain connects TRBV5-4 to TRBJ1-3, with 10 positions matching TRBD1. The V gene end was trimmed by 2 bases and the J gene end by 8 bases; junction bases not matched to a gene: 4. Per germline, CDR1 SGHNT and CDR2 YYREEE (reference sequence). The CDR3 contains 14 residues. CDR3 coding DNA: TGTGCCAGCAGCTTACCGGACAGGGGGGACACCATATATTTT. This gives the protein CASSLPDRGDTIYF.

This chain uses TRBV30 with TRBJ1-1; the D is unclear. V was clipped by 0 bases and J by 5 bases, with 7 bases between them. The CDR3 is 12 residues long. CDR1 GTSNPN and CDR2 SVGIG come from the germline V gene (reference sequence). CDR3 nucleotides: TGTGCCTGGAGTGTAAGCCATACTGAAGCTTTCTTT. Protein: CAWSVSHTEAFF. The whole variable domain, filled in from reference TRBV30 and TRBJ1-1, reads SQTIHQWPATLVQPVGSPLSLECTVEGTSNPNLYWYRQAAGRGLQLLFYSVGIGQISSEVPQNLSASRPQDRQFILSSKKLLLSDSGFYLCAWSVSHTEAFFGQGTRLTVV.

This clone was observed a handful of times. The chain recombines TRBV6-6 with TRBJ2-1, with D perhaps TRBD1 (6 bases). The V end was cut by 6 bases, the J end by 10 bases, with 13 bases between. The V gene's germline CDR1 is MNHNY and CDR2 SVGAGI (reference sequence). There are 12 residues in the CDR3. The CDR3 coding sequence is TGTGCCAGCAGCCCTCAGGGGAGAGAGCAGTTCTTC. As protein: CASSPQGREQFF.

This chain connects TRBV9 to TRBJ1-3; 10 bases match TRBD1. The J segment lost 3 bases and the V segment lost 4 bases, leaving 7 bases of the junction unmatched. The CDR3 is 16 amino acids. Germline CDR1 and CDR2: SGDLS and YYNGEE. The CDR3 loop is CASSLGTGAYGNTIYF. Here the CDR3 DNA reads TGTGCCAGCAGCTTGGGGACAGGGGCTTATGGAAACACCATATATTTT.

There are many counts of this clone. V and J are TRBV4-3 and TRBJ1-4, with TRBD1 matching 8 bases. The CDR3 contains 18 residues. CDR1 is LGHNA, CDR2 YSLEER, per germline. With 1 base clipped from V and 4 bases from J, the junction kept 11 bases outside the gene matches. The CDR3 sequence is CASSQGEHGQGVNEKLFF. CDR3 bases: TGCGCCAGCAGCCAAGGAGAACACGGACAGGGAGTTAATGAAAAACTGTTTTTT.

The CDR3 reads CASSRGTGPNTGELFF. CDR3 sequence (DNA): TGTGCCAGCAGCCGTGGGACAGGGCCAAACACCGGGGAGCTGTTTTTT. This chain joins TRBV4-2 and TRBJ2-2; 9 positions match TRBD1. This CDR3 spans 16 amino acids. The trim removed 4 bases at V and 2 bases at J, leaving 5 bases unmatched. Germline V gene data show CDR1 as LGHNA and CDR2 as YNFKEQ.

The chain has TRBV5-6 and TRBJ1-1, with 12 bases fitting TRBD1. CDR1 is SGHDT, CDR2 YYEEEE, per germline. Unmatched junction bases numbered 4, after V lost 4 bases and J lost 6 bases. The CDR3 contains 14 residues. Here the CDR3 DNA reads TGTGCCAGCAGCCGGGGGACAGGGGGCGCTGAAGCTTTCTTT. Its translation: CASSRGTGGAEAFF.

The V call is TRBV5-4, the J call TRBJ1-2; no firm D call. V dropped 2 bases and J dropped 0 bases, with 8 bases sitting between them. From germline, CDR1 is SGHNT and CDR2 YYREEE (reference sequence). There are 14 residues in the CDR3. The CDR3 coding sequence is TGTGCCAGCAGCTTATGGCAGTCTAACTATGGCTACACCTTC. It encodes CASSLWQSNYGYTF.

The chain joins TRBV2 to TRBJ1-3, with 9 bases identical to TRBD1. The CDR3 runs to 14 residues. With V trimmed by 6 bases and J by 2 bases, 2 bases remained unmatched. The V gene's germline CDR1 is SNHLY and CDR2 FYNNEI. Here the CDR3 reads CASRDRGPGNTIYF. The DNA for the CDR3 is TGTGCCAGCAGGGACAGGGGACCTGGAAACACCATATATTTT.

The chain combines TRBV28 with TRBJ1-3; TRBD1 is a possible D gene (5 bases). The V and J ends lost 1 base and 5 bases respectively, with 9 bases between them. This CDR3 is 14 amino acids long. Per the germline V gene, CDR1 is MDHEN and CDR2 is SYDVKM. The CDR3 DNA is TGTGCCAGCAGTTTATTGGCGGGACGAAACACCATATATTTT. It encodes CASSLLAGRNTIYF.

J is TRBJ2-1 and V is TRBV27, with 8 bases matching TRBD2. Germline assignment: CDR1 MNHEY and CDR2 SMNVEV (reference sequence). The V segment lost 8 bases and the J segment 1 base; nucleotides outside the gene matches: 4. The CDR3 length is 14 residues. The CDR3 region has the DNA TGTGCCAGCGGGTTAGCGGGATCCTACAATGAGCAGTTCTTC. Translated, it gives CASGLAGSYNEQFF.

This clone was picked up one time. The CDR3 DNA sequence: TGTGCCAGCAGTTTACAGGGGGCGCCTGCCGAGCAGTACGTC. It specifies CASSLQGAPAEQYV. The chain links TRBV28 to TRBJ2-7; 8 bases line up with TRBD1. The V gene end was trimmed by 2 bases and the J gene end by 6 bases; junction bases not matched to a gene: 6. This CDR3 is built from 14 residues. CDR1 and CDR2 from the germline V gene are MDHEN and SYDVKM.

This clone was seen only a few times. The V and J genes are TRBV28 and TRBJ2-7, with TRBD1 matching 9 bases. J was trimmed by 2 bases and V by 6 bases; bases with no gene match: 5. CDR3 length: 14 residues. Germline lookup yields CDR1 MDHEN and CDR2 SYDVKM. Here the CDR3 reads CASRDRGPPYEQYV. CDR3 sequence (DNA): TGTGCCAGCAGGGACAGGGGCCCCCCCTACGAGCAGTACGTC.

This chain uses TRBV10-2 with TRBJ1-5, with TRBD1 as a possible D gene (6 bases). V was shortened by 5 bases and J by 4 bases, with 12 bases between the two germline ends. This CDR3 is 14 amino acids long. Germline V gives CDR1 WSHSY, CDR2 SAAADI. CDR3 sequence (DNA): TGCGCCAGCAGTCGGACAGCTGGGAATCAGCCCCAGCATTTT. Protein product: CASSRTAGNQPQHF.

V and J are TRBV11-3 and TRBJ2-7, with 10 bases that match TRBD2. CDR1 is SGHNT and CDR2 is YENEEA in the germline V gene. This CDR3 comprises 15 residues. After removal of 5 bases from V and 3 bases from J, the junction contained 7 bases not matched to a gene. CDR3 region: CASSAPSGRLYEQYF. The CDR3 bases are TGTGCCAGCAGCGCACCTAGCGGGAGACTCTACGAGCAGTACTTC.

V is TRBV2 and J is TRBJ2-3; 8 bases are shared with TRBD2. Germline V gene lookup returns CDR1 SNHLY and CDR2 FYNNEI. The CDR3 is made up of 16 amino acids. Trimming removed 8 bases from V and 0 bases from J; junction bases left unmatched: 10. In DNA, the CDR3 is TGTGCCAGCCTTGGCTTCGAGCGGGGGAGCACAGATACGCAGTATTTT. As protein: CASLGFERGSTDTQYF.

This clone was found once. The chain's CDR3 is CASSQLPPGTQETQYF. The CDR3 region has the DNA TGTGCCAGCAGCCAACTCCCTCCAGGGACTCAAGAGACCCAGTACTTC. This sequence joins TRBV3-1 (or the pseudogene TRBV3-2) and TRBJ2-5; D possibly corresponds to TRBD2 (6 bases). Germline CDR1 and CDR2: LGHDT and YNNKEL (reference sequence). Trimming left V 2 bases short and J 2 bases short, with 15 bases between. This CDR3 region has 16 residues.

The chain employs TRBV25-1 and TRBJ1-3, with D maybe TRBD1 (5 bases). The CDR3 covers 15 residues. Germline values: CDR1 MGHDK, CDR2 SYGVNS. V gave up 6 bases and J gave up 4 bases, with 16 bases separating them. Written as DNA, the CDR3 is TGTGCCAGCAGAGAGCAGGGCACCCGGGGAAACACCATATATTTT. It codes for CASREQGTRGNTIYF.

The rearrangement joins TRBV6-4 to TRBJ2-6; 7 bases are a match to TRBD2. The junction had 4 bases not matched to a gene; V was cut back by 5 bases and J by 0 bases. This CDR3 spans 16 amino acids. The germline CDR1 and CDR2 sequences are MRHNA and SNTAGT. The CDR3: CASSSGGSSGANVLTF. As DNA, the CDR3 is TGTGCCAGCAGTTCGGGCGGGAGCTCTGGGGCCAACGTCCTGACTTTC.

This chain links TRBV24-1 with TRBJ2-2; the D gene is possibly TRBD1 (8 bases). V shed 9 bases and J shed 6 bases, with 16 bases lying between them. The CDR3 covers 14 residues. Germline values: CDR1 KGHDR, CDR2 SFDVKD. The CDR3 DNA reads TGTGCCACCGGGGGGGCAGGGGGCTCCGGGGAGCTGTTTTTT. This codes for CATGGAGGSGELFF.

The chain uses TRBV6-5 and TRBJ2-2; TRBD1 might be the D (6 bases). Trimming pared 2 bases from V and 5 bases from J, leaving 15 bases between. The CDR3 has 16 amino acids. Germline assignment: CDR1 MNHEY and CDR2 SVGAGI. For the CDR3, the DNA is TGTGCCAGCAGTTACAAGGGAAGAGGGGGAACCGGGGAGCTGTTTTTT. Its translation: CASSYKGRGGTGELFF.

This sequence joins TRBV19 and TRBJ2-3; D is uncertain. The V gene lost 6 bases and the J gene lost 3 bases, with 10 bases spanning the gap. Germline CDR1 is LNHDA and CDR2 is SQIVND (reference sequence). The CDR3 loop spans 13 amino acids. CDR3 residues: CASSQTGTDTQYF. The CDR3 DNA sequence: TGTGCCAGTAGCCAGACTGGGACAGATACGCAGTATTTT.